These T cell receptor beta chains were read from a single sample in a study of T cell responses to AZD1222 COVID-19 vaccine. Profiled with immunoSEQ multiplex PCR; TCRdb holds only in-frame clones, not every one. Of 90,000 to 150,000 clones listed, around 90% are singletons. The sample was peripheral blood, taken 28 days after the second AZD1222 dose. These receptors were taken from an adult who received the AZD1222 COVID-19 vaccine. CDR3s include the opening cysteine and the closing phenylalanine or tryptophan. A D gene is named only where the DNA matches it firmly. Size is stated for part of the rows, as once, few or many counts, or as a class when the clone is expanded.

length	D	J	V	size	CDR3	DNA
17	TRBD1	TRBJ1-5	TRBV12-5	NA	CASGLPRETGGNQPQHF	TGTGCTAGTGGTTTGCCACGAGAGACAGGGGGCAATCAGCCCCAGCATTTT
14	TRBD1	TRBJ1-5	TRBV19	once	CASTLDRDNQPQHF	TGTGCCAGTACCCTGGACAGGGACAATCAGCCCCAGCATTTT
15	NA	TRBJ1-5	TRBV19	few	CASSTFRGSNQPQHF	TGTGCCAGTAGTACATTCAGAGGCAGCAATCAGCCCCAGCATTTT
13	NA	TRBJ1-4	TRBV5-1	NA	CASSFRGNEKLFF	TGCGCCAGCAGCTTCAGGGGTAATGAAAAACTGTTTTTT
16	TRBD2	TRBJ2-3	TRBV4-3	NA	CASSQDPSGGYDTQYF	TGCGCCAGCAGCCAAGATCCCAGCGGGGGTTACGATACGCAGTATTTT
14	NA	TRBJ1-2	TRBV5-8	NA	CASSFGSSIGGYTF	TGTGCCAGCAGCTTCGGCAGTTCTATTGGGGGCTACACCTTC
13	NA	TRBJ1-2	TRBV10-3	NA	CAISENDFYGYTF	TGTGCCATCAGTGAGAACGATTTCTATGGCTACACCTTC
12	NA	TRBJ1-2	TRBV29-1	NA	CSVDSLYYGYTF	TGCAGCGTTGACAGTCTTTACTATGGCTACACCTTC
15	TRBD2	TRBJ2-7	TRBV7-2	NA	CASSLVGTSRYEQYF	TGTGCCAGCAGCTTAGTCGGGACTAGCCGCTACGAGCAGTACTTC
14	NA	TRBJ1-1	TRBV5-4	NA	CASSSQGIRTEAFF	TGTGCCAGCAGCTCCCAGGGCATACGAACTGAAGCTTTCTTT
14	TRBD1	TRBJ1-1	TRBV29-1	NA	CSVGDYRGTTEAFF	TGCAGCGTTGGGGATTACAGGGGTACCACTGAAGCTTTCTTT
15	TRBD2	TRBJ2-3	TRBV5-8	NA	CASSSSGGATDTQYF	TGTGCCAGCAGCTCGAGCGGGGGGGCGACAGATACGCAGTATTTT
14	TRBD1	TRBJ1-5	TRBV5-1	NA	CASSLGDSHQPQHF	TGCGCCAGCAGCTTGGGGGACAGTCATCAGCCCCAGCATTTT
15	NA	TRBJ1-2	TRBV6-1	NA	CASSENTNINYGYTF	TGTGCCAGCAGTGAAAACACGAACATAAACTATGGCTACACCTTC
15	NA	TRBJ1-5	TRBV6-5	NA	CASSYSITGVQPQHF	TGTGCCAGCAGTTACTCGATCACCGGGGTGCAGCCCCAGCATTTT
12	NA	TRBJ1-2	TRBV30	few	CAWTRRGHGYTF	TGTGCCTGGACAAGGCGGGGCCATGGCTACACCTTC
15	TRBD2	TRBJ2-5	TRBV19	NA	CASTKGGAAQETQYF	TGTGCCAGTACCAAGGGAGGGGCGGCCCAAGAGACCCAGTACTTC